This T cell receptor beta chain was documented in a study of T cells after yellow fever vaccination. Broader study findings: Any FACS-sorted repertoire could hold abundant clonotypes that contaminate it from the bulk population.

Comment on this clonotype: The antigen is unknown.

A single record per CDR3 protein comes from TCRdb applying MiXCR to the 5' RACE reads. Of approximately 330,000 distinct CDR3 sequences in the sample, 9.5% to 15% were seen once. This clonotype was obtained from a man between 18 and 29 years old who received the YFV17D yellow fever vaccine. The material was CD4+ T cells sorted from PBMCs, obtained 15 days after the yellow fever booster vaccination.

CDR3 loop: CASNQGAGYNEQFF. As DNA, the CDR3 is TGTGCCAGCAACCAGGGCGCGGGCTACAATGAGCAGTTCTTC. This chain joins TRBV6-6 and TRBJ2-1; D tentatively fits TRBD1 or TRBD2 (5 bases each). Trimming removed 7 bases from V and 3 bases from J, with 13 bases in between. Germline V gives CDR1 MNHNY, CDR2 SVGAGI (reference sequence). CDR3 size: 14 residues.